This TCR beta chain is from a study of blood T cell repertoires in COVID-19. Study as a whole: The United States, Italy and Spain provided the acute and convalescent COVID-19 samples.

Germline V gene lookup returns CDR1 GTSNPN and CDR2 SVGIG (reference sequence). Trimming pared 0 bases from V and 6 bases from J, leaving 12 bases between. There are 13 residues in the CDR3. Participants were aged roughly 18 to 100 years from roughly 25 US areas. Each participant's cohort was designated according to participant-reported clinical history. This clone was seen a few times. Method: immunoSEQ multiplex PCR; TCRdb's copy keeps in-frame clones and lacks some. The profile shows around 200,000 clones, approximately 80% of them singletons. The V and J genes are TRBV30 and TRBJ2-7; maybe TRBD1 (5 bases). Sequenced input: PBMCs or T cells enriched from blood (not recorded which). This clonotype originated in a woman aged 35 to 49 with acute COVID-19. The CDR3 here is CAWSVQVGAEQYF. CDR3 nucleotides: TGTGCCTGGAGTGTACAAGTAGGGGCCGAGCAGTACTTC. The whole variable domain, remainder taken from reference TRBV30 and TRBJ2-7, is SQTIHQWPATLVQPVGSPLSLECTVEGTSNPNLYWYRQAAGRGLQLLFYSVGIGQISSEVPQNLSASRPQDRQFILSSKKLLLSDSGFYLCAWSVQVGAEQYFGPGTRLTVT.